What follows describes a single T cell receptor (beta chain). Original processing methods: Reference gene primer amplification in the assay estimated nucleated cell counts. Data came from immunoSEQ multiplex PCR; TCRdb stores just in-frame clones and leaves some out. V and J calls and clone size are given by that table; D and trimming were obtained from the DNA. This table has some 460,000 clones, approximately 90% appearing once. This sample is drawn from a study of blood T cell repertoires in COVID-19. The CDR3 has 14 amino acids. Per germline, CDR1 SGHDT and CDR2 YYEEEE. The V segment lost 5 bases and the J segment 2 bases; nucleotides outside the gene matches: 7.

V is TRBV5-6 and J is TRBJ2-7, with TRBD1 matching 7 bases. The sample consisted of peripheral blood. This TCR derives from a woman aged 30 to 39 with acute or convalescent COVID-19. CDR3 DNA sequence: TGTGCCAGCAGAAAACAGGGGCGGACCTACGAGCAGTACTTC. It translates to CASRKQGRTYEQYF.